Described below is a single T cell receptor (beta chain) sequence and its context. This sample stems from a study of blood T cell repertoires in COVID-19. Study as a whole: The United States, Italy and Spain provided the acute and convalescent COVID-19 samples. Nucleic acid was either cDNA or gDNA, and it came from T cells, B-cell-depleted T cells, or PBMCs.

Data came from immunoSEQ multiplex PCR; TCRdb stores just in-frame clones and leaves some out. The sample carries roughly 190,000 clones, 86% recorded once. Losses at the gene ends were 5 bases for V and 5 bases for J; bases not matched to a gene: 8. Germline V gene data show CDR1 as SGHTA and CDR2 as FQGNSA. This CDR3 is built from 15 residues. The gene calls are TRBV7-2 and TRBJ2-5, with 10 bases matching TRBD1. The sequence came from a woman aged 55 to 70 with COVID-19, enrolled during active disease. What was sequenced was peripheral blood. The CDR3: CASSRDRGLPETQYF. The CDR3 DNA follows: TGTGCCAGCAGCCGGGACAGGGGTTTACCGGAGACCCAGTACTTC.